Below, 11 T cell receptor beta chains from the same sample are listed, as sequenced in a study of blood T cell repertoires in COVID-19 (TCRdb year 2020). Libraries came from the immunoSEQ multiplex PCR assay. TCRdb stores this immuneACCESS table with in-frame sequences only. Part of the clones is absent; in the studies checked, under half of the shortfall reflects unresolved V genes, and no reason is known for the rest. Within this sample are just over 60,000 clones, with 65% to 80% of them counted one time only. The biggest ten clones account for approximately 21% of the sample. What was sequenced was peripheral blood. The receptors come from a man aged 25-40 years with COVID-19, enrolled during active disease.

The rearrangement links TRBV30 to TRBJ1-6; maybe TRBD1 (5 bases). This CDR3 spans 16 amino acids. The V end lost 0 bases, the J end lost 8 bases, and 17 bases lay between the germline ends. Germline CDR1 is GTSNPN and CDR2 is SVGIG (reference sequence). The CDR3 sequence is CAWSVAGTGVDSPLHF. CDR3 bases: TGTGCCTGGAGTGTAGCGGGGACTGGAGTTGATTCACCCCTCCACTTT.

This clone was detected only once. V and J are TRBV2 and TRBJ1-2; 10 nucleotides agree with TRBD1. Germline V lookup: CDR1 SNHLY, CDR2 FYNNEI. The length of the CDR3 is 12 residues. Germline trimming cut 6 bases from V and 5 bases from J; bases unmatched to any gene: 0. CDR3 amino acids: CASRGQGYGYTF. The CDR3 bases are TGTGCCAGCAGGGGACAGGGGTATGGCTACACCTTC.

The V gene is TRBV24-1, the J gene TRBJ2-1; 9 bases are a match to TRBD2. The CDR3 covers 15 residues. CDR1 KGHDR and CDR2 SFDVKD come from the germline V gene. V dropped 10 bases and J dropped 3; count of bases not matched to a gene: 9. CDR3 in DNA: TGTGCCACGCAGCCCGGGACTAGCCGCTACAATGAGCAGTTCTTC. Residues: CATQPGTSRYNEQFF.

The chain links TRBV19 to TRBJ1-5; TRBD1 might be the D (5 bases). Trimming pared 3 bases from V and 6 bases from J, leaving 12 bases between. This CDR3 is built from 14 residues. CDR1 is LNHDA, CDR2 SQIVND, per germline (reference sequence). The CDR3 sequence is CASSITGLAQPQHF. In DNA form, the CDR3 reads TGTGCCAGTAGTATCACAGGTTTGGCTCAGCCCCAGCATTTT.

CDR3 sequence: CACRRYGYTF. CDR3 nucleotide sequence: TGTGCCTGTCGCCGGTATGGCTACACCTTC. The rearrangement links TRBV30 to TRBJ1-2; no reliable D call. This CDR3 is built from 10 residues. Trimming left V 6 bases short and J 5 bases short, with 7 bases between. The germline CDR1 and CDR2 sequences are GTSNPN and SVGIG (reference sequence).

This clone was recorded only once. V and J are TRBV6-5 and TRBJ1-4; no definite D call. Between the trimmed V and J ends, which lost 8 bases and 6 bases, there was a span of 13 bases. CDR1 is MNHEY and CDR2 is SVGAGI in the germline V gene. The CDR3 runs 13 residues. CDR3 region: CASSRNRYEKLFF. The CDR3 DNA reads TGTGCCAGCTCGAGGAATCGCTATGAAAAACTGTTTTTT.

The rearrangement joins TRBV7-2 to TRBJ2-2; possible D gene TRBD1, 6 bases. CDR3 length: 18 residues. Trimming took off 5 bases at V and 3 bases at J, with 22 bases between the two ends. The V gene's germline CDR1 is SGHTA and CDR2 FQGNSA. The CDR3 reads CASSHAPTGLSDTGELFF. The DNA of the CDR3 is TGTGCCAGCAGCCACGCCCCGACAGGCCTTAGTGACACCGGGGAGCTGTTTTTT.

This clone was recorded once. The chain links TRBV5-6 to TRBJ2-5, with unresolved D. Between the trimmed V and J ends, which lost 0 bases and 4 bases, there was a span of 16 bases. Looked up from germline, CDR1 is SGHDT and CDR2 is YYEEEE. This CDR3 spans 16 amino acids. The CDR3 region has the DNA TGTGCCAGCAGCTTGGGTTCGCAGGCCGCCAGAGAGACCCAGTACTTC. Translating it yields CASSLGSQAARETQYF. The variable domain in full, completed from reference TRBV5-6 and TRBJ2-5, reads DAGVTQSPTHLIKTRGQQVTLRCSPKSGHDTVSWYQQALGQGPQFIFQYYEEEERQRGNFPDRFSGHQFPNYSSELNVNALLLGDSALYLCASSLGSQAARETQYFGPGTRLLVL.

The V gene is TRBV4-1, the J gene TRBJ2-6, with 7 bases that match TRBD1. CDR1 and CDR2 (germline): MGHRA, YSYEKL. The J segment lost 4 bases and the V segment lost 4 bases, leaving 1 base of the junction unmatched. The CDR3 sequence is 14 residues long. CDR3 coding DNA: TGCGCCAGCAGCCCAGGGGGAGGGGCCAACGTCCTGACTTTC. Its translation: CASSPGGGANVLTF.

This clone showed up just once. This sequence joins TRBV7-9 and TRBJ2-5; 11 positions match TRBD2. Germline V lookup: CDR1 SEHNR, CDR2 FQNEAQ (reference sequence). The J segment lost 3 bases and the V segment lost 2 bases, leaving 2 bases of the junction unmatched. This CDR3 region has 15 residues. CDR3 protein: CASSLLAGGKETQYF. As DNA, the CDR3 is TGTGCCAGCAGCTTACTAGCGGGGGGAAAAGAGACCCAGTACTTC.

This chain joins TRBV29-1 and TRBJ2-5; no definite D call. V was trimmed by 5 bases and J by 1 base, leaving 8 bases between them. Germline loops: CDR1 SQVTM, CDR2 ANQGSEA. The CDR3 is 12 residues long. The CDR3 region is CSVIGSQETQYF. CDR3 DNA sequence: TGCAGCGTTATCGGTAGCCAAGAGACCCAGTACTTC.